The 9 T cell receptor beta chains below were found in one sample sequenced in a study of T cell responses to AZD1222 COVID-19 vaccine. The data were produced by immunoSEQ multiplex PCR, yet TCRdb's version contains in-frame clones alone and is incomplete. The sample lists approximately 98,000 clones, about 86% seen once, with over 3% in the top ten. The specimen comprised peripheral blood, sampled on day 0 of AZD1222 vaccination. These receptors all come from an adult in good health.

The sample holds one count of this clone. The chain combines TRBV19 with TRBJ2-7; either TRBD1 or TRBD2 may fit D (5 bases each). V was clipped by 7 bases and J by 5 bases, with 12 bases between them. This CDR3 region has 12 residues. Germline V gives CDR1 LNHDA, CDR2 SQIVND (reference sequence). Here the CDR3 DNA reads TGTGCCAGTAACCGGGACGGCCACGAGCAGTACTTC. It yields the protein CASNRDGHEQYF. The variable domain in full, with the rest retrieved from reference TRBV19 and TRBJ2-7, is DGGITQSPKYLFRKEGQNVTLSCEQNLNHDAMYWYRQDPGQGLRLIYYSQIVNDFQKGDIAEGYSVSREKKESFPLTVTSAQKNPTAFYLCASNRDGHEQYFGPGTRLTVT.

The chain employs TRBV6-6 and TRBJ2-5; D is unresolved. CDR1 and CDR2 (germline): MNHNY, SVGAGI (reference sequence). The CDR3 is made up of 15 amino acids. Trimming pared 2 bases from V and 0 bases from J, leaving 10 bases between. The CDR3 bases are TGTGCCAGCAGTTACGAAGGGTACTACCAAGAGACCCAGTACTTC. Protein: CASSYEGYYQETQYF.

In DNA form, the CDR3 reads TGTGCCAGCAGCTTAGGGGTGGAGACCCAGTACTTC. Its translation: CASSLGVETQYF. The chain joins TRBV7-2 to TRBJ2-5; D ambiguous. The germline CDR1 and CDR2 sequences are SGHTA and FQGNSA. The CDR3 contains 12 residues. V was shortened by 1 base and J by 5 bases, with 5 bases between the two germline ends.

This chain uses TRBV10-3 with TRBJ1-2; unclear D gene. Germline assignment: CDR1 ENHRY and CDR2 SYGVKD. The CDR3 covers 12 residues. CDR3 in amino acids: CPTYGDHYGYTF. For the CDR3, the DNA is TGTCCCACTTATGGGGATCACTATGGCTACACCTTC.

This clone was seen a few times. The chain is built from TRBV5-1 and TRBJ1-3; TRBD1 agrees at 7 bases. There are 16 residues in the CDR3. From germline, CDR1 is SGHRS and CDR2 YFSETQ. V shed 4 bases and J 1 base; nucleotides not matched to a gene: 8. CDR3 coding DNA: TGCGCCAGCAGCCGTACAGGGGAATCTTCTGGAAACACCATATATTTT. It yields the protein CASSRTGESSGNTIYF. Combining the CDR3 with reference TRBV5-1 and TRBJ1-3 gives the whole variable domain KAGVTQTPRYLIKTRGQQVTLSCSPISGHRSVSWYQQTPGQGLQFLFEYFSETQRNKGNFPGRFSGRQFSNSRSEMNVSTLELGDSALYLCASSRTGESSGNTIYFGEGSWLTVV.

This rearrangement joins TRBV3-1 (or the pseudogene TRBV3-2) to TRBJ1-4, with D unclear. Trimming shortened V by 1 base and J by 8 bases, and 14 bases separated the two germline ends. Germline V gene data show CDR1 as LGHDT and CDR2 as YNNKEL (reference sequence). CDR3 length: 15 residues. Written as DNA, the CDR3 is TGTGCCAGCAGCCAAGGAATACGGAATCGGGAAAAACTGTTTTTT. It translates to CASSQGIRNREKLFF.

A single count supports this clone. The rearrangement uses TRBV5-8 and TRBJ2-7; D possibly uses TRBD1 or TRBD2 (5 bases each). V lost 4 bases, J lost 3 bases, and 14 bases lay in between. The germline CDR1 and CDR2 sequences are SGHTS and YDEGEE. This CDR3 is built from 14 residues. DNA of the CDR3: TGTGCCAGCAGCATCCGGGACGGATACTACGAGCAGTACTTC. Protein sequence: CASSIRDGYYEQYF.

V gene TRBV18 combines with J gene TRBJ1-6, with D hard to call. The V and J ends lost 3 bases and 0 bases respectively, with 15 bases between them. The length of the CDR3 is 18 residues. The germline V gene has CDR1 KGHSH and CDR2 LQKENI. CDR3 sequence (DNA): TGTGCCAGCTCACCCCTTGTAGTGGGCAGCTCCTATAATTCACCCCTCCACTTT. Translation: CASSPLVVGSSYNSPLHF.

This chain links TRBV19 with TRBJ2-1; D tentatively reads TRBD1 or TRBD2 (5 bases each). V lost 4 bases to trimming and J lost 4 bases, with 23 bases between them. In germline, CDR1 is LNHDA, CDR2 SQIVND (reference sequence). The CDR3 consists of 18 residues. In nucleotides, the CDR3 is TGTGCCAGTAGTAGCGGACGGCTCAAGGGTGGGGGTTACAATGAGCAGTTCTTC. Residues: CASSSGRLKGGGYNEQFF.